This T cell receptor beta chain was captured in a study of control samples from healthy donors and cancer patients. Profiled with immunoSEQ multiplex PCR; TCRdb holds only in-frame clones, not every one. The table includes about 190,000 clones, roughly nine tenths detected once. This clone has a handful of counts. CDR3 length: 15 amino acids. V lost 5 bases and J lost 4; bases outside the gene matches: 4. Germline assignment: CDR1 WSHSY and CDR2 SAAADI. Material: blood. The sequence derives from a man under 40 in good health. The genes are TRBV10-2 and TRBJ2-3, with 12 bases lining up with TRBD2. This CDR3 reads CASSIASGGADTQYF. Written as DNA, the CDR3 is TGCGCCAGCAGTATCGCTAGCGGGGGGGCAGATACGCAGTATTTT.